This T cell receptor beta chain was sequenced for a study of PD-1 blockade in classical Hodgkin lymphoma. Whole-study findings and limits: Patients were excluded if nivolumab began under 1 year after ASCT (the autologous transplant).

Germline V gives CDR1 SGHKS, CDR2 YYEKEE (reference sequence). The CDR3 loop spans 13 amino acids. With 2 bases clipped from V and 3 bases from J, the junction kept 0 bases outside the gene matches. Details on this clone: Its specificity is unknown.

The repertoire was sequenced with immunoSEQ multiplex PCR; TCRdb's copy has only in-frame clones and lacks some. Here the sample spans fewer than 65,000 clones, approximately 92% being singletons. Every single patient, without exception, relapsed after autologous stem cell transplantation, and brentuximab vedotin exposure varied. V is TRBV5-5 and J is TRBJ2-3, with TRBD1 matching 7 bases. The TCR originated in a human donor with classical Hodgkin lymphoma. Here the sequenced sample was peripheral blood mononuclear cells (PBMCs), taken at baseline. The CDR3: CASSLQGTDTQYF. The DNA for the CDR3 is TGTGCCAGCAGCTTACAGGGGACAGATACGCAGTATTTT. Full variable domain (rest looked up from reference TRBV5-5 and TRBJ2-3): DAGVTQSPTHLIKTRGQQVTLRCSPISGHKSVSWYQQVLGQGPQFIFQYYEKEERGRGNFPDRFSARQFPNYSSELNVNALLLGDSALYLCASSLQGTDTQYFGPGTRLTVL.